Shown below are 14 T cell receptor beta chains from a single sample sequenced in a study of identical twins. TCRdb fed the 5' RACE reads into MiXCR, producing one record per CDR3 protein. The repertoire has some 1,600,000 distinct CDR3 sequences, roughly 35% of them found once; the top ten carry approximately 0.25%. Sequenced input: cord blood. These receptors originate from a newborn girl in good health.

A note on this clonotype: A much larger clone lies a single base off, so this may be a read error. Here the CDR3 DNA reads TGTGCCACCAGCAGAGAGGGTCTTCACCACACAGGTACGCAGTATTTT. Translated, it gives CATSREGLHHTGTQYF. This chain connects TRBV15 to TRBJ2-3; TRBD1 might be the D (5 bases). Germline V CDR1 and CDR2: LNHNV, YYDKDF (reference sequence). This CDR3 is built from 16 residues.

The chain has TRBV12-3 or TRBV12-4 and TRBJ2-7, with TRBD2 matching over 14 bases. J was trimmed by 7 bases and V by 6 bases; bases with no gene match: 8. This CDR3 region has 15 residues. CDR3 in amino acids: CASRPGTSGGNEQYF. The CDR3 DNA reads TGTGCCAGCAGACCTGGGACTAGCGGGGGCAATGAGCAGTACTTC.

This chain links TRBV7-2 with TRBJ2-3; D may be TRBD2 (6 bases). The CDR3 is 14 residues long. Looked up from germline, CDR1 is SGHTA and CDR2 is FQGNSA. The V end was cut by 8 bases, the J end by 3 bases, with 15 bases between. CDR3 coding DNA: TGTGCCAGCCGGAGGGGCAGTTGGACAGATACGCAGTATTTT. It yields the protein CASRRGSWTDTQYF.

This clonotype was seen ten or more times. The rearrangement uses TRBV29-1 and TRBJ2-3; the D is unclear. Germline-derived CDR1 and CDR2 are SQVTM and ANQGSEA. V gave up 4 bases and J gave up 4 bases, with 3 bases separating them. This CDR3 has 10 residues. CDR3 region: CSVGADTQYF. Here the CDR3 DNA reads TGCAGCGTTGGGGCAGATACGCAGTATTTT.

The chain combines TRBV12-3 or TRBV12-4 with TRBJ2-2; weak D call: TRBD1 (5 bases). This CDR3 comprises 12 residues. Here the CDR3 reads CVSRVLTGELFF. In nucleotides, the CDR3 is TGTGTTTCCAGGGTCCTCACCGGGGAGCTGTTTTTT.

The CDR3 DNA is TGTGCCAGCAGCGCACAGGGTTGGGCTTTCTTT. It encodes CASSAQGWAFF. The genes are TRBV12-3 or TRBV12-4 and TRBJ1-1, with a tentative D call TRBD1 (6 bases). The CDR3 spans 11 residues. V dropped 6 bases and J dropped 11 bases, with 13 bases sitting between them.

Note on this clonotype: A read error may explain this, as a much larger clone is one base away. The chain links TRBV12-3 or TRBV12-4 to TRBJ2-3; 7 nucleotides match TRBD1. This CDR3 is built from 18 residues. The J segment lost 6 bases and the V segment lost 2 bases, leaving 17 bases of the junction unmatched. The CDR3 region has the DNA TGTGCCAGCAGTTTAAGGCTGACGGCTAGAGGGGGCGGCGATACGCAGTATTTT. Translating it yields CASSLRLTARGGGDTQYF.

V gene TRBV10-3 combines with J gene TRBJ1-1; unclear D gene. In germline, CDR1 is ENHRY, CDR2 SYGVKD. V lost 6 bases and J lost 1, with 9 bases in between. This CDR3 is built from 13 residues. Here the CDR3 reads CAIRGVQNTEAFF. The CDR3 nucleotides are TGTGCCATCAGAGGTGTCCAGAACACTGAAGCTTTCTTT.

V usage is TRBV29-1 and J usage is TRBJ2-1; 9 bases align to TRBD1. The J call is uncertain, as TRBJ2-7 better fits the DNA end. The CDR3 totals 13 residues. CDR1 SQVTM and CDR2 ANQGSEA come from the germline V gene. CDR3: CSVRDRVHNEQYF. The DNA of the CDR3 is TGCAGCGTCCGGGACAGGGTCCACAATGAGCAGTACTTC.

This clonotype was counted between two and nine times. The rearrangement uses TRBV5-1 and TRBJ2-1; 7 positions match TRBD2. Germline loops: CDR1 SGHRS, CDR2 YFSETQ. J was trimmed by 2 bases and V by 3 bases; bases with no gene match: 11. The CDR3 contains 17 residues. The CDR3: CASSSGEMGLPYNEQFF. Here the CDR3 DNA reads TGCGCCAGCAGCTCGGGCGAAATGGGACTACCCTACAATGAGCAGTTCTTC.

V is TRBV24-1 and J is TRBJ2-2; D remains ambiguous. The CDR3 loop spans 12 amino acids. The germline CDR1 and CDR2 sequences are KGHDR and SFDVKD. V lost 4 bases to trimming and J lost 6 bases, with 5 bases between them. The CDR3 here is CATSEGSGELFF. CDR3 bases: TGTGCCACCAGTGAGGGTTCCGGGGAGCTGTTTTTT.

CDR3 amino acids: CASSYLSGQGQETQYF. Written as DNA, the CDR3 is TGTGCCAGCAGCTACCTCAGCGGGCAGGGACAAGAGACCCAGTACTTC. The rearrangement links TRBV7-2 to TRBJ2-5, with a tentative D call TRBD2 (6 bases). This CDR3 is built from 16 residues. CDR1 is SGHTA and CDR2 is FQGNSA in the germline V gene. Trimming left V 4 bases short and J 2 bases short, with 17 bases between.

The chain employs TRBV6-6 and TRBJ2-5; the D call may be TRBD1 or TRBD2 (5 bases each). The CDR3 totals 15 residues. From germline, CDR1 is MNHNY and CDR2 SVGAGI (reference sequence). The V gene lost 3 bases and the J gene lost 4 bases, with 15 bases spanning the gap. The chain's CDR3 is CASSYRAGRPETQYF. The CDR3 nucleotides read TGTGCCAGCAGTTATCGAGCAGGGAGACCAGAGACCCAGTACTTC.

The genes are TRBV5-5 and TRBJ2-7; 7 nucleotides match TRBD2. Germline-derived CDR1 and CDR2 are SGHKS and YYEKEE (reference sequence). The CDR3 is 16 residues long. Trimming removed 0 bases from V and 7 bases from J; junction bases left unmatched: 13. The CDR3 region has the DNA TGTGCCAGCAGCTTGGCCACGAGCGGGAAGGTTAGTGAGCAGTACTTC. It is translated as CASSLATSGKVSEQYF. The whole variable domain, filled in from reference TRBV5-5 and TRBJ2-7, reads DAGVTQSPTHLIKTRGQQVTLRCSPISGHKSVSWYQQVLGQGPQFIFQYYEKEERGRGNFPDRFSARQFPNYSSELNVNALLLGDSALYLCASSLATSGKVSEQYFGPGTRLTVT.